The text below deals with one T cell receptor beta chain. This entry belongs to a study of cytomegalovirus exposure and HLA in healthy donors. The PCR employed 60 Vbeta primers together with 13 Jbeta primers. Generated by immunoSEQ multiplex PCR, the TCRdb table keeps only in-frame clones and is missing some. This table holds about 130,000 clones. This receptor was obtained from a man aged 40-49 years in good health and CMV-seronegative. The sequenced sample was PBMCs.

This chain's CDR3 is CASSRVNTEAFF. The CDR3 nucleotides read TGTGCCAGCAGCAGGGTTAACACTGAAGCTTTCTTT. The chain is built from TRBV6-1 and TRBJ1-1; maybe TRBD1 (5 bases). This CDR3 comprises 12 residues. CDR1 MNHNS and CDR2 SASEGT come from the germline V gene. Trimming stripped 6 bases from V and 2 bases from J, with 7 bases between.